This T cell receptor beta chain was recovered during a study of blood T cell repertoires in COVID-19. Study at large: Sites across the United States, Italy and Spain contributed samples from acute and convalescent COVID-19. PBMCs, B-cell-depleted T cells, or T cells were the source of the cDNA or gDNA that made up the material.

Sequenced by immunoSEQ multiplex PCR; TCRdb stores in-frame clones only, minus some. This sample has some 130,000 clones, with 85% found just once. In germline, CDR1 is SGHAT, CDR2 FQNNGV. The germline V and J ends were trimmed by 4 bases and 8 bases, with 17 bases remaining between them. The CDR3 extends over 15 amino acids. The sequence was obtained from a man aged 80 or over with acute or convalescent COVID-19. The V call is TRBV11-2, the J call TRBJ1-4, with D tentatively TRBD1 (6 bases). Sequences were obtained from peripheral blood. CDR3 DNA: TGTGCCAGCAGCTCGGATGGGGGCGCTTACGAAAAACTGTTTTTT. Translating gives CASSSDGGAYEKLFF. Drawing the rest from reference TRBV11-2 and TRBJ1-4, the complete variable domain is EAGVAQSPRYKIIEKRQSVAFWCNPISGHATLYWYQQILGQGPKLLIQFQNNGVVDDSQLPKDRFSAERLKGVDSTLKIQPAKLEDSAVYLCASSSDGGAYEKLFFGSGTQLSVL.